This TCR beta chain was identified in a study of cytotoxic CD8 clonotypes in ibrutinib-treated CLL. Study-wide results and caveats: Public clonotypes were uncommon and contracted or stayed stable on treatment. A difference in sampling times existed between sustained-remission and progressing patients.

This CDR3 is built from 15 residues. V dropped 7 bases and J dropped 2 bases, with 17 bases sitting between them. Germline assignment: CDR1 ENHRY and CDR2 SYGVKD. As regards this clone: The antigen is unknown.

Depth targeted 1 in 200,000 to 1 in 1 million T cells, averaging roughly 9.3x coverage per clonotype. Clones were sequenced by immunoSEQ multiplex PCR, and TCRdb holds only the in-frame ones, with some missing. The sample consists of just over 200,000 clones, 79% of them appearing once. The chain couples TRBV10-3 to TRBJ2-5; D may correspond to TRBD1 or TRBD2 (5 bases each). The origin of this receptor is a human donor with chronic lymphocytic leukemia. The source material was PBMCs, sampled after 12 months of ibrutinib treatment. The CDR3 region has the DNA TGTGCCATCATTGGGGGACGCTTTCTTCAAGAGACCCAGTACTTC. It is translated as CAIIGGRFLQETQYF.